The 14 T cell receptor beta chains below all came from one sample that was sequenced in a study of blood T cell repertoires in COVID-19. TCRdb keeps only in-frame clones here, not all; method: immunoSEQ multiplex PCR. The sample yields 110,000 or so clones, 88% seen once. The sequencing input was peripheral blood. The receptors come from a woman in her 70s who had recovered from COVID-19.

This CDR3 reads CASSTTGGFSGNTIYF. In DNA, the CDR3 is TGTGCCAGCAGCACCACGGGGGGTTTCTCCGGAAACACCATATATTTT. The chain carries TRBV9 and TRBJ1-3; D may be TRBD1 (5 bases). Germline V gives CDR1 SGDLS, CDR2 YYNGEE. Deletions cut 4 bases from V and 4 bases from J, with 18 bases between. There are 16 residues in the CDR3.

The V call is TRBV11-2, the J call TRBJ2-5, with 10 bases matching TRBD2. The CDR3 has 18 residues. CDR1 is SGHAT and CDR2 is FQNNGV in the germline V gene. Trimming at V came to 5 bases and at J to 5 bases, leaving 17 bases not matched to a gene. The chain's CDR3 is CASSISRSGRAGGETQYF. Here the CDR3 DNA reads TGTGCCAGCAGCATCAGTCGGAGCGGGAGGGCCGGCGGGGAGACCCAGTACTTC.

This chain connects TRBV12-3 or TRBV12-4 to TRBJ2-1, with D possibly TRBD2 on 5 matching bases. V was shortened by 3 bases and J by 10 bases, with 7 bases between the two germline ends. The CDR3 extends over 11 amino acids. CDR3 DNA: TGTGCCAGCAGTTTTAGCGAGGAGCAGTTCTTC. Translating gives CASSFSEEQFF.

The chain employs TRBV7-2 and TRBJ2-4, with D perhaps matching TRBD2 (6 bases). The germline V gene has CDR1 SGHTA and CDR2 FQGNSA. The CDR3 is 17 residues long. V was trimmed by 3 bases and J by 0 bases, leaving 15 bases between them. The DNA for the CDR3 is TGTGCCAGCAGCTTCGGTAGCGGAGGTCTAGCCAAAAACATTCAGTACTTC. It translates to CASSFGSGGLAKNIQYF.

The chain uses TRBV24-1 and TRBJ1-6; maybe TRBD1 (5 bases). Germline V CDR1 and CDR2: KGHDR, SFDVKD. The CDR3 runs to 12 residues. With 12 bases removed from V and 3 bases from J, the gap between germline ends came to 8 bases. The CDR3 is CAAGGYNSPLHF. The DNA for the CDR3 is TGTGCCGCGGGGGGCTATAATTCACCCCTCCACTTT.

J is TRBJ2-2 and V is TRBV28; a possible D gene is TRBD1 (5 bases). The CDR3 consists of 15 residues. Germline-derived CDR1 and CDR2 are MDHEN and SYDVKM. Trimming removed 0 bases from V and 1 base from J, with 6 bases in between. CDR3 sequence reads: CASSLWQGNTGELFF. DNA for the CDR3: TGTGCCAGCAGTTTATGGCAGGGGAACACCGGGGAGCTGTTTTTT.

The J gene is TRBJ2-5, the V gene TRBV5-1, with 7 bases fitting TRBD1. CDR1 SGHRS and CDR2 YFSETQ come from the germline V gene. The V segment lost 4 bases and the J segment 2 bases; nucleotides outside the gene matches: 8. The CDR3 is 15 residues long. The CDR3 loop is CASSAGQAAQETQYF. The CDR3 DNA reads TGCGCCAGCAGCGCCGGACAGGCGGCGCAAGAGACCCAGTACTTC.

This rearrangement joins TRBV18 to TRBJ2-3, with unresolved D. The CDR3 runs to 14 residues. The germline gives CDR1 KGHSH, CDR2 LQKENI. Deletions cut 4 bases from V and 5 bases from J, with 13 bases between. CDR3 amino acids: CASSLMAPQDTQYF. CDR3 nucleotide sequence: TGTGCCAGCTCACTAATGGCACCCCAAGATACGCAGTATTTT.

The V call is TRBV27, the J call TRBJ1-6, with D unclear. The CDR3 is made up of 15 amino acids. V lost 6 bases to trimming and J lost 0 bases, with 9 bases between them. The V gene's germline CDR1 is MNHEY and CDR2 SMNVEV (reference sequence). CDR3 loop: CASRPPGSYNSPLHF. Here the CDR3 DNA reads TGTGCCAGCAGACCTCCGGGCTCCTATAATTCACCCCTCCACTTT.

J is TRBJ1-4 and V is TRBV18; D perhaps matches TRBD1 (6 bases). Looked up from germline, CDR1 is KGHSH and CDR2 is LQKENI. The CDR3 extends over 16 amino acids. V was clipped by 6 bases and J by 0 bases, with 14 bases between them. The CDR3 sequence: CASSLQGASTNEKLFF. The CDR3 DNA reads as TGTGCCAGCTCGCTACAGGGAGCCTCAACTAATGAAAAACTGTTTTTT.

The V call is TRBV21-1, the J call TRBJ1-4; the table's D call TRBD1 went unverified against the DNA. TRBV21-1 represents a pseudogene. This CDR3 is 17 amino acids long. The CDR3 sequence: CASSKSWQGVANEKLFF. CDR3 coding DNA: TGTGCCAGCAGCAAAAGTTGGCAGGGGGTGGCTAATGAAAAACTGTTTTTT.

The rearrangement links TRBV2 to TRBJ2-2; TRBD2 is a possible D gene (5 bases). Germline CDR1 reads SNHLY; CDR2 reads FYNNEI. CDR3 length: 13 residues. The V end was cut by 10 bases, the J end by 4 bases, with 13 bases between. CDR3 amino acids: CATSSSATGELFF. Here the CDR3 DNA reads TGTGCCACCTCTAGCTCCGCCACCGGGGAGCTGTTTTTT.

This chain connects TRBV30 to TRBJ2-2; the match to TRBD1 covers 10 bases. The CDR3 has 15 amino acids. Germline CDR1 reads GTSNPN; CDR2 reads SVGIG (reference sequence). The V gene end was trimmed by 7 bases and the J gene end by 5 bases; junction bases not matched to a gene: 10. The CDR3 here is CASTRQGALTGELFF. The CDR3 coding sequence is TGTGCCTCAACCCGACAGGGGGCTCTAACCGGGGAGCTGTTTTTT.

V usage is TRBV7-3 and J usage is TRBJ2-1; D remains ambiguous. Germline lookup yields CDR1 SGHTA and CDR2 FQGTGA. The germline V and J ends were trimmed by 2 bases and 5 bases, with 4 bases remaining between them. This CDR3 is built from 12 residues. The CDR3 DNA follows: TGTGCCAGCAGCTTATCAGACAATGAGCAGTTCTTC. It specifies CASSLSDNEQFF. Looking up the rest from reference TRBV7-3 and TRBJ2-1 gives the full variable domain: GAGVSQTPSNKVTEKGKYVELRCDPISGHTALYWYRQSLGQGPEFLIYFQGTGAADDSGLPNDRFFAVRPEGSVSTLKIQRTERGDSAVYLCASSLSDNEQFFGPGTRLTVL.